One and the same sample provided the 32 T cell receptor beta chains below, sequenced in a study of blood T cells in healthy people across ages. Using a J-beta primer mix together with a sample-barcoded 5' primer, a second PCR was run for roughly 7 to 12 cycles. MiXCR, run by TCRdb on the 5' RACE reads, gives a single entry per CDR3 protein. Among fewer than 900,000 distinct CDR3 sequences listed, 35% to 45% were seen once. Sample: blood. The source of these receptors is a woman aged 60 to 75 in good health.

This clonotype was recorded only once. The rearrangement uses TRBV15 and TRBJ2-5; D might be TRBD1 (5 bases). The better agreement between TRBJ2-7 and the DNA end casts doubt on the J call. CDR1 and CDR2 (germline): LNHNV, YYDKDF (reference sequence). CDR3 length: 16 residues. As DNA, the CDR3 is TGTGCCACCAGCAGAGATATCCCCCAAGGGGCCTACGAGCAGTACTTC. This gives the protein CATSRDIPQGAYEQYF.

CDR3 coding DNA: TGTGCCAGCAGGGACAGGGGGACCTTATGGGGCTACACCTTC. Residues: CASRDRGTLWGYTF. This chain uses TRBV25-1 with TRBJ1-2; 10 bases map to TRBD1. J gave up 8 bases and V 6 bases, and 9 bases lay outside the gene matches. The germline V gene has CDR1 MGHDK and CDR2 SYGVNS. The CDR3 loop spans 14 amino acids.

This clonotype was observed a handful of times. A much larger clonotype is one base distant, so this may be a read error. V usage is TRBV5-1 and J usage is TRBJ2-7; possibly TRBD1 for D (6 bases). Looked up from germline, CDR1 is SGHRS and CDR2 is YFSETQ. The CDR3 consists of 14 residues. Trimming took 4 bases from V and 3 from J, leaving 14 bases between them. The CDR3 spells CASSGGPGGYEQYF. CDR3 DNA: TGCGCCAGCAGCGGGGGCCCTGGAGGCTACGAGCAGTACTTC.

This clonotype was detected only a few times. CDR3 in DNA: TGCAGTGCTAGCTCCCAGCGGGGGGGCACAGATACGCAGTATTTT. Translated, it gives CSASSQRGGTDTQYF. This sequence joins TRBV20-1 and TRBJ2-3, with 9 bases that match TRBD2. V dropped 3 bases and J dropped 1; count of bases not matched to a gene: 5. Germline V lookup: CDR1 DFQATT, CDR2 SNEGSKA (reference sequence). The CDR3 covers 15 residues.

The V and J genes are TRBV6-6 and TRBJ2-3; TRBD2 aligns across 10 bases. The germline V gene encodes CDR1 MNHNY and CDR2 SVGAGI (reference sequence). V lost 2 bases and J lost 1; bases outside the gene matches: 6. This CDR3 is 17 amino acids long. CDR3: CASSYANSGGRTDTQYF. In DNA form, the CDR3 reads TGTGCCAGCAGTTACGCTAATAGCGGGGGGCGCACAGATACGCAGTATTTT.

This clonotype appeared a single time. The V and J genes are TRBV7-6 and TRBJ2-1; 9 bases line up with TRBD2. CDR1 and CDR2 from the germline V gene are SGHVS and FNYEAQ. With 3 bases clipped from V and 5 bases from J, the junction kept 5 bases outside the gene matches. The CDR3 runs 15 residues. The CDR3 bases are TGTGCCAGCAGCTTTCGGCTAGCGGGAAACAATGAGCAGTTCTTC. This sequence encodes CASSFRLAGNNEQFF. Variable domain in full (rest from reference TRBV7-6 and TRBJ2-1): GAGVSQSPRYKVTKRGQDVALRCDPISGHVSLYWYRQALGQGPEFLTYFNYEAQQDKSGLPNDRFSAERPEGSISTLTIQRTEQRDSAMYRCASSFRLAGNNEQFFGPGTRLTVL.

A few counts support this clonotype. The rearrangement links TRBV2 to TRBJ2-7; D is unresolved. V gave up 3 bases and J gave up 0 bases, with 9 bases separating them. This CDR3 is 14 amino acids long. Germline CDR1 and CDR2: SNHLY and FYNNEI. CDR3 sequence: CASSDSPPSYEQYF. The CDR3 bases are TGTGCCAGCAGTGACAGTCCACCCTCCTACGAGCAGTACTTC.

This clonotype was seen many times. Here the CDR3 reads CASSYSSPGISYEQYF. The CDR3 bases are TGTGCCAGCAGTTACTCGAGTCCGGGGATCTCCTACGAGCAGTACTTC. This chain joins TRBV6-5 and TRBJ2-7; weak D call: TRBD2 (5 bases). V was shortened by 0 bases and J by 0 bases, with 12 bases between the two germline ends. This CDR3 region has 16 residues. Germline CDR1 and CDR2: MNHEY and SVGAGI.

The rearrangement uses TRBV6-2 or TRBV6-3 and TRBJ2-2; D unclear. V lost 7 bases and J lost 4, with 4 bases in between. Germline assignment: CDR1 MNHEY and CDR2 SVGEGT. The CDR3 is 11 amino acids. CDR3 loop: CASTRTGELFF. In DNA form, the CDR3 reads TGTGCCAGCACTCGCACCGGGGAGCTGTTTTTT.

The chain links TRBV4-1 to TRBJ1-1; 7 positions agree with TRBD1. Trimming removed 4 bases from V and 1 base from J; junction bases left unmatched: 12. The CDR3 extends over 17 amino acids. Per germline, CDR1 MGHRA and CDR2 YSYEKL. CDR3 protein: CASSPTQGGTRNTEAFF. The CDR3 bases are TGCGCCAGCAGCCCCACCCAGGGGGGAACTAGGAACACTGAAGCTTTCTTT.

This sequence joins TRBV29-1 and TRBJ2-1, with D unclear. This CDR3 is built from 13 residues. Looked up from germline, CDR1 is SQVTM and CDR2 is ANQGSEA. Trimming removed 4 bases from V and 4 bases from J, with 11 bases in between. The CDR3 is CSVAFRRYNEQFF. The CDR3 nucleotides read TGCAGCGTTGCATTTCGGCGTTACAATGAGCAGTTCTTC.

J is TRBJ2-4 and V is TRBV20-1; D gene unclear. CDR1 and CDR2 from the germline V gene are DFQATT and SNEGSKA (reference sequence). The CDR3 consists of 14 residues. V lost 3 bases to trimming and J lost 6 bases, with 15 bases between them. The CDR3 nucleotides read TGCAGTGCTAGCATTCAGGTCCTAGGAAACATTCAGTACTTC. It yields the protein CSASIQVLGNIQYF.

This chain links TRBV29-1 with TRBJ2-2; D is tentatively TRBD1 or TRBD2 (6 bases each). V lost 4 bases to trimming and J lost 1 base, with 16 bases between them. Looked up from germline, CDR1 is SQVTM and CDR2 is ANQGSEA. CDR3 length: 16 residues. The CDR3 DNA follows: TGCAGCGTTGGTTTATGGGCGGGACAGAACACCGGGGAGCTGTTTTTT. It translates to CSVGLWAGQNTGELFF.

This chain joins TRBV12-3 or TRBV12-4 and TRBJ1-2; a weak D match, TRBD1 (5 bases). The length of the CDR3 is 15 residues. V dropped 6 bases and J dropped 3 bases, with 17 bases sitting between them. CDR3: CASSGIGGTYYGYTF. In nucleotides, the CDR3 is TGTGCCAGCAGCGGGATTGGTGGGACGTACTATGGCTACACCTTC.

The V gene is TRBV5-1, the J gene TRBJ2-7; D may be TRBD1 or TRBD2 (5 bases each). The germline V gene has CDR1 SGHRS and CDR2 YFSETQ. The CDR3 sequence is 15 residues long. V was shortened by 0 bases and J by 7 bases, with 17 bases between the two germline ends. The CDR3 is CASSLETGPTWEQYF. CDR3 DNA sequence: TGCGCCAGCAGCTTGGAGACGGGGCCCACGTGGGAGCAGTACTTC.

The chain carries TRBV11-3 and TRBJ2-6; TRBD1 matches 9 bases. The CDR3 extends over 17 amino acids. CDR1 and CDR2 (germline): SGHNT, YENEEA. The V gene end was trimmed by 5 bases and the J gene end by 3 bases; junction bases not matched to a gene: 8. The CDR3 bases are TGTGCCAGCAGCCGGAGGACAGGGGTCGGTGGGGCCAACGTCCTGACTTTC. Protein sequence: CASSRRTGVGGANVLTF.

This clonotype has a handful of counts. CDR3: CSARAAGINEQFF. CDR3 DNA: TGCAGTGCTAGGGCAGCGGGGATCAATGAGCAGTTCTTC. The chain joins TRBV20-1 to TRBJ2-1, with 7 bases fitting TRBD2. Germline V lookup: CDR1 DFQATT, CDR2 SNEGSKA (reference sequence). CDR3 length: 13 residues. V lost 3 bases to trimming and J lost 6 bases; unmatched junction nucleotides: 5.

This clonotype has just a few counts. The J gene is TRBJ2-1, the V gene TRBV9, with 14 positions matching TRBD2. The CDR3 loop spans 16 amino acids. J gave up 7 bases and V 3 bases, and 6 bases lay outside the gene matches. The germline V gene encodes CDR1 SGDLS and CDR2 YYNGEE. The CDR3 here is CASSAPTSGGGNEQFF. The CDR3 region has the DNA TGTGCCAGCAGCGCTCCGACTAGCGGGGGGGGAAATGAGCAGTTCTTC.

This clonotype was seen more than once but under ten times. The chain combines TRBV28 with TRBJ2-5; D is unclear. The CDR3 runs to 14 residues. Germline CDR1 and CDR2: MDHEN and SYDVKM. V was trimmed by 5 bases and J by 1 base, leaving 11 bases between them. The CDR3 sequence: CASSQNRFQETQYF. CDR3 nucleotides: TGTGCCAGCAGTCAGAACCGGTTCCAAGAGACCCAGTACTTC.

The gene calls are TRBV20-1 and TRBJ1-2; D is undetermined. V gave up 0 bases and J gave up 6 bases, with 8 bases separating them. Germline V CDR1 and CDR2: DFQATT, SNEGSKA (reference sequence). This CDR3 has 12 amino acids. CDR3 nucleotide sequence: TGCAGTGCTAGAGAGCTTACCGATGGCTACACCTTC. Amino acids: CSARELTDGYTF.

This clonotype was observed a handful of times. This may come from a read error, since a much larger clone is one base off. The chain links TRBV11-2 to TRBJ2-1; perhaps D is TRBD1 or TRBD2 (5 bases each). With the DNA end fitting TRBJ2-7 better, the J assignment may be wrong. Per germline, CDR1 SGHAT and CDR2 FQNNGV. The CDR3 is 17 residues long. The CDR3 coding sequence is TGTGCCAGCAGCAGCTACCCCGGGACCTCAACCTACAATGAGCAGTACTTC. It codes for CASSSYPGTSTYNEQYF.

Only a few counts were recorded for this clonotype. The chain combines TRBV29-1 with TRBJ1-1; D might be TRBD1 (5 bases). Germline V lookup: CDR1 SQVTM, CDR2 ANQGSEA. The CDR3 totals 12 residues. The V gene lost 8 bases and the J gene lost 3 bases, with 13 bases spanning the gap. The CDR3 DNA reads as TGCAGCTCGGGGGAGGCGGACACTGAAGCTTTCTTT. Amino acids: CSSGEADTEAFF.

Worth noting for this clonotype: A much larger clone differs from this one at a single base, so this may be a read error. The chain recombines TRBV7-9 with TRBJ2-7; possible D gene TRBD1, 5 bases. The CDR3 length is 14 residues. The germline V and J ends were trimmed by 4 bases and 12 bases, with 22 bases remaining between them. The V gene's germline CDR1 is SEHNR and CDR2 FQNEAQ (reference sequence). CDR3: CASSSQGSKNIRYF. The CDR3 DNA follows: TGTGCCAGCAGCTCTCAGGGTTCCAAAAACATTCGGTACTTC.

In DNA, the CDR3 is TGTGCCACCAGCAGAGATTGGACGGATACGCAGTATTTT. This sequence encodes CATSRDWTDTQYF. The chain carries TRBV15 and TRBJ2-3; no definite D call. This CDR3 comprises 13 residues. CDR1 and CDR2 (germline): LNHNV, YYDKDF (reference sequence). Deletions cut 0 bases from V and 6 bases from J, with 7 bases between. Full variable domain (rest looked up from reference TRBV15 and TRBJ2-3): DAMVIQNPRYQVTQFGKPVTLSCSQTLNHNVMYWYQQKSSQAPKLLFHYYDKDFNNEADTPDNFQSRRPNTSFCFLDIRSPGLGDTAMYLCATSRDWTDTQYFGPGTRLTVL.

The chain links TRBV12-3 or TRBV12-4 to TRBJ1-6; D not resolved. The CDR3 has 13 amino acids. V was pared by 6 bases and J by 10 bases, with 13 bases between. CDR3 in amino acids: CASRPAAGSPLHF. For the CDR3, the DNA is TGTGCCAGCAGACCAGCGGCGGGGTCACCCCTCCACTTT.

This clonotype was detected a few times. The chain links TRBV7-2 to TRBJ2-1; TRBD2 agrees at 9 bases. The V segment lost 1 base and the J segment 8 bases; nucleotides outside the gene matches: 9. Germline V gene data show CDR1 as SGHTA and CDR2 as FQGNSA. The CDR3 spans 16 residues. The CDR3 reads CASSLVTAGGFYEQFF. Written as DNA, the CDR3 is TGTGCCAGCAGCTTAGTCACAGCGGGAGGATTCTATGAGCAGTTCTTC. Variable domain in full (rest from reference TRBV7-2 and TRBJ2-1): GAGVSQSPSNKVTEKGKDVELRCDPISGHTALYWYRQSLGQGLEFLIYFQGNSAPDKSGLPSDRFSAERTGGSVSTLTIQRTQQEDSAVYLCASSLVTAGGFYEQFFGPGTRLTVL.

Ten or more counts support this clonotype. The genes are TRBV9 and TRBJ1-2; D not certain. Trimming cost V 0 bases and J 8 bases, with 14 bases left between them. The CDR3 length is 14 residues. The germline V gene encodes CDR1 SGDLS and CDR2 YYNGEE. This chain's CDR3 is CASSVDSVARGYTF. CDR3 bases: TGTGCCAGCAGCGTAGACTCCGTGGCCAGAGGCTACACCTTC.

In this sample, this clonotype turned up many times. The chain employs TRBV20-1 and TRBJ1-2; no clear D gene. The CDR3 is 12 residues long. Germline lookup yields CDR1 DFQATT and CDR2 SNEGSKA (reference sequence). V was shortened by 4 bases and J by 0 bases, with 6 bases between the two germline ends. The CDR3 DNA is TGCAGTGCTACCGGGACTAACTATGGCTACACCTTC. It codes for CSATGTNYGYTF.

The chain links TRBV10-3 to TRBJ2-3; 12 bases align to TRBD2. The CDR3 runs 18 residues. V was clipped by 0 bases and J by 2 bases; unmatched bases: 6. Germline lookup yields CDR1 ENHRY and CDR2 SYGVKD. The CDR3 spells CAISESLAGGRNTDTQYF. The CDR3 DNA reads TGTGCCATCAGTGAGTCCCTAGCGGGGGGGCGAAACACAGATACGCAGTATTTT.

There are a few counts of this clonotype. This chain connects TRBV9 to TRBJ2-3, with a weak D call TRBD2 (5 bases). From germline, CDR1 is SGDLS and CDR2 YYNGEE. The length of the CDR3 is 16 residues. Trimming left V 4 bases short and J 5 bases short, with 20 bases between. In DNA, the CDR3 is TGTGCCAGCAGCTTCTTACTAGGTCTCGGCGAAGATACGCAGTATTTT. Encoded protein: CASSFLLGLGEDTQYF.

This chain links TRBV7-2 with TRBJ2-7, with 10 bases lining up with TRBD2. Germline V gene data show CDR1 as SGHTA and CDR2 as FQGNSA. There are 15 residues in the CDR3. V lost 1 base and J lost 3; bases outside the gene matches: 3. DNA for the CDR3: TGTGCCAGCAGCTTAGGCGGACTAGCGGTCTACGAGCAGTACTTC. This encodes CASSLGGLAVYEQYF.

V and J are TRBV29-1 and TRBJ2-7; maybe TRBD1 (6 bases). Trimming stripped 6 bases from V and 6 bases from J, with 15 bases between. The CDR3 spans 12 residues. CDR1 is SQVTM and CDR2 is ANQGSEA in the germline V gene. CDR3 nucleotides: TGCAGCGTGTCCGGGACAAGCTGCGAGCAGTACTTC. Protein product: CSVSGTSCEQYF.